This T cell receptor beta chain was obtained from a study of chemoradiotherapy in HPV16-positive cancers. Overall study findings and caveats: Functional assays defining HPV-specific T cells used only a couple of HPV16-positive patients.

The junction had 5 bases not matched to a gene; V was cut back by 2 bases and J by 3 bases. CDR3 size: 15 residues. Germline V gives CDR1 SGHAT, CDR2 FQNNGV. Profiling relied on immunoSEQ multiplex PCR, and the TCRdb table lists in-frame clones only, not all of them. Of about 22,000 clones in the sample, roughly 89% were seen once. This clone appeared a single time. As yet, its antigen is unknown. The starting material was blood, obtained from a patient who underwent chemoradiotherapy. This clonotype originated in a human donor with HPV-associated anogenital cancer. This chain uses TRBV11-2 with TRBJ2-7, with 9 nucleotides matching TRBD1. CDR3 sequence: CASSLNRGPFYEQYF. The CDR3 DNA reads TGTGCCAGCAGCTTAAACAGGGGGCCGTTCTACGAGCAGTACTTC.